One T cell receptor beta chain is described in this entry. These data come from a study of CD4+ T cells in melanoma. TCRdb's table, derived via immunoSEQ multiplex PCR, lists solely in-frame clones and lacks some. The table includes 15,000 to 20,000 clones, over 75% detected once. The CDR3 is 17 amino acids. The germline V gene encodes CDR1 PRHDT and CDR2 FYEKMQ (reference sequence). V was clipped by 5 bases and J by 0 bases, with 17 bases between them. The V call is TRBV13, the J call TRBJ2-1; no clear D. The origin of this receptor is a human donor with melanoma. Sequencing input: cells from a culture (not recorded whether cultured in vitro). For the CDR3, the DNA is TGTGCCAGCAGCCCCAGTGGTGGGCGTCGCTCCTACAATGAGCAGTTCTTC. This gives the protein CASSPSGGRRSYNEQFF.